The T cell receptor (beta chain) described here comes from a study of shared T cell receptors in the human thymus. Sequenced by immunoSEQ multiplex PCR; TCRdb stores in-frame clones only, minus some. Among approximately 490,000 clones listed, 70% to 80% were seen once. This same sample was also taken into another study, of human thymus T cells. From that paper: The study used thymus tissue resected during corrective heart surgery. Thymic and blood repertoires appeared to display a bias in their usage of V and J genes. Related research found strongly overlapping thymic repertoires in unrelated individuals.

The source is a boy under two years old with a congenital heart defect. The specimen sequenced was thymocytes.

CDR3 in amino acids: CASSPGTGTNEKLFF. The CDR3 DNA sequence: TGTGCCAGCAGCCCGGGGACAGGGACTAATGAAAAACTGTTTTTT. This chain links TRBV5-4 with TRBJ1-4; 9 nucleotides agree with TRBD1. The CDR3 has 15 amino acids. The V gene end was trimmed by 4 bases and the J gene end by 2 bases; junction bases not matched to a gene: 3. Germline CDR1 and CDR2: SGHNT and YYREEE (reference sequence).